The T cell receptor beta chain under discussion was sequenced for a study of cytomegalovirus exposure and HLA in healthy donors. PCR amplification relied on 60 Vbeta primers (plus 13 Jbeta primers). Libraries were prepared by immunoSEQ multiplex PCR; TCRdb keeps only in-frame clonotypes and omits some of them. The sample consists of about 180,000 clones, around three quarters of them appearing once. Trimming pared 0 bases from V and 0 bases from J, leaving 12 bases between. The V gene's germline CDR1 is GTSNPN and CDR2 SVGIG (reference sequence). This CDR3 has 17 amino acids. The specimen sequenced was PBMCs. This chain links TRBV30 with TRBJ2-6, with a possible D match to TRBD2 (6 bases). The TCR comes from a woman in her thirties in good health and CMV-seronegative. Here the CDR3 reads CAWSVRSGVSGANVLTF. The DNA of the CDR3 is TGTGCCTGGAGTGTACGGTCGGGGGTCTCTGGGGCCAACGTCCTGACTTTC.